The entry below gives a single T cell receptor beta chain sequence along with its context. The method was immunoSEQ multiplex PCR; TCRdb's version includes in-frame clones alone and lacks a portion of them. The table shows roughly 34,000 clones, with about 97% occurring only once. The sample belongs to a study of T cells in tuberculosis. The J segment lost 2 bases and the V segment lost 9 bases, leaving 5 bases of the junction unmatched. Germline V gives CDR1 LNHDA, CDR2 SQIVND (reference sequence). CDR3 size: 13 residues. The rearrangement uses TRBV19 and TRBJ1-1; 8 bases are a match to TRBD1. Material for sequencing was PBMCs. This receptor was obtained from a donor aged 10 to 29 with latent tuberculosis or without tuberculosis infection. CDR3 protein: CASRDRGNTEAFF. DNA for the CDR3: TGTGCCAGCAGAGACAGGGGAAACACTGAAGCTTTCTTT.